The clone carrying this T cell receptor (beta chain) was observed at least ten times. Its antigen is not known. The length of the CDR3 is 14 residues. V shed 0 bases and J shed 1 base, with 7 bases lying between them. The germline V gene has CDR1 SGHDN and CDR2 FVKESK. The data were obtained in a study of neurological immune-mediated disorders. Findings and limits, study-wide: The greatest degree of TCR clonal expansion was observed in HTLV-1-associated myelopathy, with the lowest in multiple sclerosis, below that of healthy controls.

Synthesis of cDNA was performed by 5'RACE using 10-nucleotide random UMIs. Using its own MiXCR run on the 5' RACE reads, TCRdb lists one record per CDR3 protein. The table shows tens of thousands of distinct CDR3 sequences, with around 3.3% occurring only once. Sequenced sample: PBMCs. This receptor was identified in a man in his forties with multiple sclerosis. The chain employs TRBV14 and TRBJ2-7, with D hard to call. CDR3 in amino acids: CASSQDQNSYEQYF. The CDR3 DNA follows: TGTGCCAGCAGCCAAGATCAGAATTCCTACGAGCAGTACTTC.